This entry describes one TCR beta chain. Its target is not known. V was cut by 3 bases and J by 0 bases, with 18 bases left in between. From germline, CDR1 is SGHNT and CDR2 YYREEE (reference sequence). CDR3 length: 18 amino acids. This entry comes from a study of cytomegalovirus exposure and HLA in healthy donors. At the level of the study: In a previous analysis, 117 million unique TCR beta sequences were found from 170 million or so T cells. Early released data had about 85 million unique TCRs, all coming from HLA-typed donors.

PCR amplification relied on 60 Vbeta primers (plus 13 Jbeta primers). Repertoires were generated with immunoSEQ multiplex PCR, while TCRdb's copy carries only in-frame clones and drops some. Of fewer than 200,000 clones listed, approximately 79% were seen once; the top ten hold 7.1%. Study-wide points: Relative to equally common others, HLA-associated TCR beta chains showed greater clonal expansion in a later analysis.

The receptor was isolated from a man between 40 and 49 years old in good health and CMV-seropositive. This chain connects TRBV5-4 to TRBJ2-2; D perhaps matches TRBD2 (6 bases). The sequenced sample was PBMCs. CDR3: CASSSPRERVANTGELFF. The CDR3 DNA is TGTGCCAGCAGCTCCCCCCGGGAGCGGGTCGCGAACACCGGGGAGCTGTTTTTT.